This T cell receptor beta chain was found in a study of identical twins. A single record per CDR3 protein comes from TCRdb applying MiXCR to the 5' RACE reads. The data hold 650,000 to 800,000 distinct CDR3 sequences, with under 9% observed a single time. Trimming removed 7 bases from V and 2 bases from J; junction bases left unmatched: 5. Germline CDR1 reads LNHDA; CDR2 reads SQIVND (reference sequence). The CDR3 totals 13 residues. These same records also appear under a second study, on yellow fever vaccine responses in identical twins.

The clonotype was recovered from a young woman in good health. This chain uses TRBV19 with TRBJ2-7; 7 bases map to TRBD1. Material for sequencing was PBMCs. CDR3 DNA: TGTGCCAGTAAGAAAACAGGGGCCTACGAGCAGTACTTC. Translating it yields CASKKTGAYEQYF. The full variable domain, with the rest looked up from reference TRBV19 and TRBJ2-7, is DGGITQSPKYLFRKEGQNVTLSCEQNLNHDAMYWYRQDPGQGLRLIYYSQIVNDFQKGDIAEGYSVSREKKESFPLTVTSAQKNPTAFYLCASKKTGAYEQYFGPGTRLTVT.